A single sample is the source of the 18 T cell receptor beta chains below, sequenced in a study of blood T cell repertoires in COVID-19. The repertoire was sequenced with immunoSEQ multiplex PCR; TCRdb's copy has only in-frame clones and lacks some. The sample has around 300,000 clones; more than 75% are singletons. The material sequenced was PBMCs or T cells enriched from blood (not recorded which). Every receptor here comes from a woman aged 25 to 39 who had recovered from COVID-19.

This chain links TRBV4-1 with TRBJ1-2, with D unresolved. This CDR3 is built from 15 residues. Germline lookup yields CDR1 MGHRA and CDR2 YSYEKL. V lost 0 bases to trimming and J lost 4 bases, with 12 bases between them. This chain's CDR3 is CASSQESVRFYGYTF. CDR3 sequence (DNA): TGCGCCAGCAGCCAAGAAAGTGTCAGATTCTATGGCTACACCTTC.

This chain connects TRBV7-2 to TRBJ1-2; unclear D gene. Germline CDR1 SGHTA, CDR2 FQGNSA. V was cut by 2 bases and J by 1 base, with 11 bases left in between. This CDR3 is 15 amino acids long. CDR3 coding DNA: TGTGCCAGCAGCTTACTACGAGGTCGTAACTATGGCTACACCTTC. Protein product: CASSLLRGRNYGYTF.

This chain joins TRBV28 and TRBJ1-2; a weak D match, TRBD1 (6 bases). This CDR3 is built from 13 residues. CDR1 and CDR2 (germline): MDHEN, SYDVKM. V lost 6 bases to trimming and J lost 8 bases, with 16 bases between them. The CDR3 sequence is CASRDRGLVGYTF. The DNA for the CDR3 is TGTGCCAGCAGGGATAGGGGGTTAGTAGGCTACACCTTC.

The chain links TRBV29-1 to TRBJ1-1, with 7 bases matching TRBD1. There are 15 residues in the CDR3. The V and J ends lost 6 bases and 1 base, in that order; junction bases with no gene match: 11. Germline CDR1 reads SQVTM; CDR2 reads ANQGSEA. DNA of the CDR3: TGCAGCGTCGTAGGGGGCGAAGTGGAGAACACTGAAGCTTTCTTT. Residues: CSVVGGEVENTEAFF. The full variable domain, its missing parts supplied by reference TRBV29-1 and TRBJ1-1, is SAVISQKPSRDICQRGTSLTIQCQVDSQVTMMFWYRQQPGQSLTLIATANQGSEATYESGFVIDKFPISRPNLTFSTLTVSNMSPEDSSIYLCSVVGGEVENTEAFFGQGTRLTVV.

The genes are TRBV27 and TRBJ1-2, with 9 bases that match TRBD1. The CDR3 is 15 amino acids. Looked up from germline, CDR1 is MNHEY and CDR2 is SMNVEV (reference sequence). V gave up 4 bases and J gave up 4 bases; unmatched junction bases: 7. The CDR3 DNA follows: TGTGCCAGCAGTTCTGGGACAGGGCGAGGCTATGGCTACACCTTC. Residues: CASSSGTGRGYGYTF.

V is TRBV7-6 and J is TRBJ2-1; the match to TRBD2 covers 7 bases. The length of the CDR3 is 15 residues. Trimming cost V 1 base and J 1 base; bases outside gene matches: 1. Germline assignment: CDR1 SGHVS and CDR2 FNYEAQ. CDR3 region: CASSLGGGSYNEQFF. CDR3 nucleotides: TGTGCCAGCAGCTTAGGCGGGGGATCCTACAATGAGCAGTTCTTC.

The chain uses TRBV6-1 and TRBJ1-3; D gene unclear. With 2 bases removed from V and 0 bases from J, the gap between germline ends came to 11 bases. The CDR3 loop spans 16 amino acids. Germline assignment: CDR1 MNHNS and CDR2 SASEGT. The CDR3 here is CASSERNELSGNTIYF. DNA of the CDR3: TGTGCCAGCAGTGAAAGAAATGAGCTCTCTGGAAACACCATATATTTT.

This chain connects TRBV7-8 to TRBJ1-6; D not certain. Germline values: CDR1 SGHVS, CDR2 FQNEAQ. The V end was cut by 2 bases, the J end by 7 bases, with 9 bases between. The CDR3 sequence is 14 residues long. CDR3 sequence: CASSLRPANSPLHF. The CDR3 DNA sequence: TGTGCCAGCAGCTTACGACCAGCGAATTCACCCCTCCACTTT.

V usage is TRBV9 and J usage is TRBJ1-2; a weak D match, TRBD1 (6 bases). CDR1 and CDR2 from the germline V gene are SGDLS and YYNGEE. Trimming took 2 bases from V and 1 from J, leaving 15 bases between them. This CDR3 comprises 16 residues. CDR3 loop: CASSVSIGQLNYGYTF. Here the CDR3 DNA reads TGTGCCAGCAGCGTGTCAATAGGACAGCTTAACTATGGCTACACCTTC.

V usage is TRBV6-2 or TRBV6-3 and J usage is TRBJ2-7, with 10 bases matching TRBD1. CDR1 and CDR2 (germline): MNHEY, SVGEGT. J was trimmed by 5 bases and V by 5 bases; bases with no gene match: 9. This CDR3 contains 15 residues. CDR3 sequence reads: CASSRPGQGQNEQYF. DNA for the CDR3: TGTGCCAGCAGTCGTCCGGGACAGGGGCAGAACGAGCAGTACTTC.

Regarding this clone: Other DNA sequences of this sample code for an identical CDR3. J is TRBJ2-5 and V is TRBV7-7, with 7 bases matching TRBD1. The germline gives CDR1 SSHAT, CDR2 FNYEAQ (reference sequence). This CDR3 comprises 13 residues. J lost 4 bases, V lost 1 base, and 0 bases had no gene match. This CDR3 is CASSLDRGETQYF. The CDR3, as DNA: TGTGCCAGCAGCTTAGACAGGGGAGAGACCCAGTACTTC.

V usage is TRBV5-8 and J usage is TRBJ1-2, with 10 nucleotides matching TRBD1. Per germline, CDR1 SGHTS and CDR2 YDEGEE. The CDR3 spans 14 residues. V lost 4 bases, J lost 3 bases, and 3 bases stayed unmatched. The CDR3 DNA follows: TGTGCCAGCAGCCCGGGACAGGGGTACTATGGCTACACCTTC. Encoded protein: CASSPGQGYYGYTF. The full variable domain, its missing parts supplied by reference TRBV5-8 and TRBJ1-2, is EAGVTQSPTHLIKTRGQQATLRCSPISGHTSVYWYQQALGLGLQFLLWYDEGEERNRGNFPPRFSGRQFPNYSSELNVNALELEDSALYLCASSPGQGYYGYTFGSGTRLTVV.

The chain couples TRBV6-5 to TRBJ1-4; 7 bases align to TRBD1. J lost 8 bases, V lost 5 bases, and 5 bases had no gene match. This CDR3 spans 13 amino acids. Germline V gene data show CDR1 as MNHEY and CDR2 as SVGAGI. CDR3: CASSTGVREKLFF. The CDR3 DNA reads TGTGCCAGCAGTACAGGGGTTAGGGAAAAACTGTTTTTT.

The rearrangement links TRBV9 to TRBJ1-6; D is perhaps TRBD1 (5 bases). The V gene lost 4 bases and the J gene lost 5 bases, with 13 bases spanning the gap. The CDR3 totals 15 residues. CDR1 is SGDLS, CDR2 YYNGEE, per germline. Here the CDR3 reads CASSLGGPHNSPLHF. In DNA form, the CDR3 reads TGTGCCAGCAGCCTCGGGGGACCGCATAATTCACCCCTCCACTTT.

The genes are TRBV5-1 and TRBJ2-3; 13 bases align to TRBD2. Looked up from germline, CDR1 is SGHRS and CDR2 is YFSETQ. Germline trimming cut 3 bases from V and 3 bases from J; bases unmatched to any gene: 4. This CDR3 has 16 amino acids. The DNA for the CDR3 is TGCGCCAGCAGCTGGGGGACTAGCGGGGAAACAGATACGCAGTATTTT. Its translation is CASSWGTSGETDTQYF.

This sequence joins TRBV27 and TRBJ2-1; D not certain. Trimming took 5 bases from V and 6 from J, leaving 5 bases between them. CDR1 MNHEY and CDR2 SMNVEV come from the germline V gene (reference sequence). The CDR3 has 11 residues. CDR3 bases: TGTGCCAGCAGTCGACTCAATGAGCAGTTCTTC. It is translated as CASSRLNEQFF.

The V gene is TRBV3-1 (or the pseudogene TRBV3-2), the J gene TRBJ1-2; 7 bases match TRBD1. Germline CDR1 and CDR2: LGHDT and YNNKEL (reference sequence). V was clipped by 2 bases and J by 7 bases; unmatched bases: 13. This CDR3 is built from 16 residues. The CDR3 DNA reads as TGTGCCAGCAGCCAAATTTTGACAGGGAGTGTCGCTGGCTACACCTTC. Its protein is CASSQILTGSVAGYTF.

The genes are TRBV5-6 and TRBJ2-3; D is uncertain. The V gene lost 0 bases and the J gene lost 9 bases, with 8 bases spanning the gap. Germline assignment: CDR1 SGHDT and CDR2 YYEEEE. This CDR3 is 12 amino acids long. CDR3: CASSLGLRTQYF. CDR3 DNA sequence: TGTGCCAGCAGCTTGGGACTTAGAACGCAGTATTTT.